These 27 T cell receptor beta chains were all obtained from the same sample, sequenced in a study of OX40 agonist ivuxolimab in advanced cancers. Method: immunoSEQ multiplex PCR; TCRdb's copy keeps in-frame clones and lacks some. The table shows 40,000 or so clones, with 70% to 90% occurring only once. The material sequenced was CD4+ or CD8+ T cells sorted from blood, taken in a trial of the OX40 agonist ivuxolimab. These receptors all come from an adult with an advanced solid tumor such as melanoma, head and neck, liver or kidney cancer.

This chain connects TRBV2 to TRBJ1-3; no clear D. Germline V gene lookup returns CDR1 SNHLY and CDR2 FYNNEI. The CDR3 has 13 amino acids. V lost 3 bases and J 9 bases, leaving 12 bases between the germline ends. CDR3: CASSESQRATIYF. In DNA, the CDR3 is TGTGCCAGCAGTGAGAGCCAGAGGGCCACCATATATTTT.

The chain carries TRBV6-6 and TRBJ1-3, with a weak D call TRBD1 (6 bases). In germline, CDR1 is MNHNY, CDR2 SVGAGI (reference sequence). The CDR3 runs 14 residues. V was clipped by 7 bases and J by 5 bases, with 15 bases between them. The CDR3 sequence is CASTGQGSRNTIYF. DNA of the CDR3: TGTGCCAGCACGGGGCAGGGGTCAAGAAACACCATATATTTT.

This chain uses TRBV7-3 with TRBJ2-5, with 9 bases that match TRBD2. J was trimmed by 3 bases and V by 2 bases; bases with no gene match: 4. Looked up from germline, CDR1 is SGHTA and CDR2 is FQGTGA. This CDR3 region has 15 residues. CDR3 in amino acids: CASSLAGGPEETQYF. CDR3 nucleotide sequence: TGTGCCAGCAGCTTAGCGGGGGGGCCGGAAGAGACCCAGTACTTC. The full variable domain, with the rest looked up from reference TRBV7-3 and TRBJ2-5, is GAGVSQTPSNKVTEKGKYVELRCDPISGHTALYWYRQSLGQGPEFLIYFQGTGAADDSGLPNDRFFAVRPEGSVSTLKIQRTERGDSAVYLCASSLAGGPEETQYFGPGTRLLVL.

The chain uses TRBV4-2 and TRBJ2-5; no clear D gene. V lost 0 bases and J lost 5, with 7 bases in between. CDR3 length equals 13 residues. The germline gives CDR1 LGHNA, CDR2 YNFKEQ. CDR3 sequence (DNA): TGTGCCAGCAGCCAAGAATGGAGCGAGACCCAGTACTTC. As protein: CASSQEWSETQYF.

The rearrangement joins TRBV19 to TRBJ2-5, with D perhaps TRBD1 (6 bases). With 5 bases removed from V and 1 base from J, the gap between germline ends came to 11 bases. Per germline, CDR1 LNHDA and CDR2 SQIVND (reference sequence). The CDR3 loop spans 14 amino acids. For the CDR3, the DNA is TGTGCCAGTAGTTCACGACAGGCCCAAGAGACCCAGTACTTC. Translating it yields CASSSRQAQETQYF.

This chain uses TRBV29-1 with TRBJ2-6; D is uncertain. Germline V lookup: CDR1 SQVTM, CDR2 ANQGSEA. The CDR3 extends over 14 amino acids. V was pared by 0 bases and J by 2 bases, with 5 bases between. In nucleotides, the CDR3 is TGCAGCGTTGAAGATCCCACTGGGGCCAACGTCCTGACTTTC. Translation: CSVEDPTGANVLTF. Full variable domain (remainder filled in from reference TRBV29-1 and TRBJ2-6): SAVISQKPSRDICQRGTSLTIQCQVDSQVTMMFWYRQQPGQSLTLIATANQGSEATYESGFVIDKFPISRPNLTFSTLTVSNMSPEDSSIYLCSVEDPTGANVLTFGAGSRLTVL.

The chain recombines TRBV5-1 with TRBJ2-1; D might be TRBD1 (6 bases). The V end was cut by 0 bases, the J end by 7 bases, with 11 bases between. The CDR3 has 14 amino acids. Per germline, CDR1 SGHRS and CDR2 YFSETQ. The chain's CDR3 is CASSLGSRGNEQFF. Written as DNA, the CDR3 is TGCGCCAGCAGCTTGGGTTCCAGGGGTAATGAGCAGTTCTTC.

The chain combines TRBV20-1 with TRBJ1-6, with a possible D match to TRBD1 (5 bases). Germline V gives CDR1 DFQATT, CDR2 SNEGSKA (reference sequence). CDR3 length: 11 residues. Deletions cut 4 bases from V and 15 bases from J, with 13 bases between. CDR3 nucleotides: TGCAGTGCTACCACCCCTGGGGGCCTCCACTTT. It is translated as CSATTPGGLHF.

Only a few counts were recorded for this clone. The chain joins TRBV2 to TRBJ1-2; D perhaps matches TRBD1 (6 bases). Germline V gene data show CDR1 as SNHLY and CDR2 as FYNNEI. The CDR3 loop spans 14 amino acids. Trimming left V 6 bases short and J 0 bases short, with 11 bases between. The CDR3, as DNA: TGTGCCAGCAGAGACAGGAGCACTAACTATGGCTACACCTTC. Translating it yields CASRDRSTNYGYTF.

The genes are TRBV5-6 and TRBJ1-5, with unresolved D. The length of the CDR3 is 15 residues. The V end lost 2 bases, the J end lost 6 bases, and 15 bases lay between the germline ends. Germline loops: CDR1 SGHDT, CDR2 YYEEEE. CDR3 coding DNA: TGTGCCAGCAGCTTTAGAGGGCCGACGGGTCAGCCCCAGCATTTT. This sequence encodes CASSFRGPTGQPQHF.

V gene TRBV30 combines with J gene TRBJ2-7; D unclear. Trimming cost V 2 bases and J 6 bases, with 17 bases left between them. Germline values: CDR1 GTSNPN, CDR2 SVGIG (reference sequence). The CDR3 has 14 amino acids. In DNA form, the CDR3 reads TGTGCCTGGAGTTTTGCCCCGGCTACGAGCGAGCAGTACTTC. Translated, it gives CAWSFAPATSEQYF.

The chain joins TRBV9 to TRBJ2-3; TRBD2 aligns across 12 bases. This CDR3 region has 19 residues. CDR1 SGDLS and CDR2 YYNGEE come from the germline V gene. V gave up 0 bases and J gave up 3 bases; unmatched junction bases: 11. CDR3 in DNA: TGTGCCAGCAGCGTAGCAGCTAGCGGGGGGGCCACGAGGACAGATACGCAGTATTTT. Its protein product is CASSVAASGGATRTDTQYF.

The chain recombines TRBV7-2 with TRBJ2-2; D is possibly TRBD1 (5 bases). Per germline, CDR1 SGHTA and CDR2 FQGNSA. V lost 1 base and J lost 6, with 12 bases in between. This CDR3 is built from 15 residues. CDR3: CASSLGGLNAGELFF. CDR3 in DNA: TGTGCCAGCAGCTTAGGGGGCCTAAATGCCGGGGAGCTGTTTTTT. The variable domain in full, with the rest retrieved from reference TRBV7-2 and TRBJ2-2, is GAGVSQSPSNKVTEKGKDVELRCDPISGHTALYWYRQSLGQGLEFLIYFQGNSAPDKSGLPSDRFSAERTGGSVSTLTIQRTQQEDSAVYLCASSLGGLNAGELFFGEGSRLTVL.

This clone was found once. The CDR3 protein is CASSYGINQPQHF. CDR3 sequence (DNA): TGTGCCAGCAGCTATGGGATCAATCAGCCCCAGCATTTT. The rearrangement joins TRBV7-2 to TRBJ1-5; D gene uncertain. Per the germline V gene, CDR1 is SGHTA and CDR2 is FQGNSA. V shed 4 bases and J shed 3 bases, with 7 bases lying between them. CDR3 size: 13 residues.

The chain is built from TRBV27 and TRBJ2-3, with D possibly being TRBD2 (7 bases). The V gene's germline CDR1 is MNHEY and CDR2 SMNVEV (reference sequence). The V end lost 0 bases, the J end lost 7 bases, and 17 bases lay between the germline ends. The CDR3 consists of 16 residues. In nucleotides, the CDR3 is TGTGCCAGCAGTTTATCGATGGGGGGGGGCCCCCATACGCAGTATTTT. Translating it yields CASSLSMGGGPHTQYF.

The chain has TRBV7-2 and TRBJ1-4; a weak D match, TRBD1 (6 bases). The V end was cut by 3 bases, the J end by 7 bases, with 15 bases between. Germline-derived CDR1 and CDR2 are SGHTA and FQGNSA. This CDR3 has 15 residues. DNA for the CDR3: TGTGCCAGCAGCTTGGGGGGCAAGAATGGTGAAAAACTGTTTTTT. It specifies CASSLGGKNGEKLFF.

The rearrangement uses TRBV7-9 and TRBJ2-5; D may be TRBD1 (6 bases). TRBJ2-7 matches the DNA end more closely, so the J call is doubtful. This CDR3 has 14 amino acids. CDR1 is SEHNR, CDR2 FQNEAQ, per germline (reference sequence). In DNA form, the CDR3 reads TGTGCCAGCAGCTTAAGGGACACCTCCTACGAGCAGTACTTC. Its translation is CASSLRDTSYEQYF.

The V and J genes are TRBV29-1 and TRBJ2-3; D call uncertain. CDR1 SQVTM and CDR2 ANQGSEA come from the germline V gene. Trimming took 1 base from V and 5 from J, leaving 7 bases between them. This CDR3 region has 12 residues. CDR3 sequence reads: CSVEAWGDTQYF. The CDR3 DNA sequence: TGCAGCGTTGAAGCCTGGGGAGATACGCAGTATTTT.

The J gene is TRBJ1-6, the V gene TRBV6-1, with 8 bases lining up with TRBD1. CDR1 is MNHNS and CDR2 is SASEGT in the germline V gene. The V gene end was trimmed by 1 base and the J gene end by 8 bases; junction bases not matched to a gene: 7. The length of the CDR3 is 16 residues. As DNA, the CDR3 is TGTGCCAGCAGTGAAGAGACCGGGACAGGAGATTCACCCCTCCACTTT. Translating gives CASSEETGTGDSPLHF.

This chain connects TRBV10-1 to TRBJ1-5; D gene unclear. The CDR3 runs 16 residues. The germline gives CDR1 WNHNN, CDR2 SYGVQD (reference sequence). CDR3 sequence reads: CASGVSGLLSNQPQHF. CDR3 DNA: TGCGCGAGCGGCGTGAGTGGTCTCCTAAGCAATCAGCCCCAGCATTTT.

V usage is TRBV5-1 and J usage is TRBJ2-7; D might be TRBD1 or TRBD2, each matching 7 bases. In germline, CDR1 is SGHRS, CDR2 YFSETQ. The CDR3 sequence is 15 residues long. Trimming shortened V by 4 bases and J by 1 base, and 15 bases separated the two germline ends. This chain's CDR3 is CASSGAGGDSYEQYF. The DNA of the CDR3 is TGCGCCAGCAGCGGAGCAGGGGGGGATTCCTACGAGCAGTACTTC.

V and J are TRBV18 and TRBJ2-5; no reliable D call. The CDR3 totals 14 residues. The V and J ends lost 6 bases and 5 bases respectively, with 16 bases between them. Germline assignment: CDR1 KGHSH and CDR2 LQKENI. In DNA, the CDR3 is TGTGCCAGCTCGGCTGAGAGGTATGGGGAGACCCAGTACTTC. Amino acids: CASSAERYGETQYF.

The chain couples TRBV27 to TRBJ2-2, with D tentatively TRBD1 (6 bases). The CDR3 contains 17 residues. Germline lookup yields CDR1 MNHEY and CDR2 SMNVEV (reference sequence). V lost 2 bases and J 6 bases, leaving 19 bases between the germline ends. CDR3 sequence reads: CASSLDPGVYYSGELFF. In nucleotides, the CDR3 is TGTGCCAGCAGTTTAGACCCAGGGGTTTACTACTCCGGGGAGCTGTTTTTT.

Only one count was recorded for this clone. The chain uses TRBV7-8 and TRBJ1-5; TRBD1 might be the D (5 bases). CDR3 length: 15 amino acids. Germline lookup yields CDR1 SGHVS and CDR2 FQNEAQ. The ends were cut back, 5 bases at V and 4 bases at J, with 15 bases in the middle. In DNA, the CDR3 is TGTGCCAGCAGCCCCTGGGACTTCGGGAATCAGCCCCAGCATTTT. Translating gives CASSPWDFGNQPQHF.

V is TRBV13 and J is TRBJ1-1; no clear D. Germline V gene data show CDR1 as PRHDT and CDR2 as FYEKMQ (reference sequence). The CDR3 loop spans 14 amino acids. Trimming left V 5 bases short and J 2 bases short, with 12 bases between. CDR3 nucleotides: TGTGCCAGCAGCCAAAACGGAAAAAACACTGAAGCTTTCTTT. Its translation: CASSQNGKNTEAFF. The full variable domain, completed using reference TRBV13 and TRBJ1-1, is AAGVIQSPRHLIKEKRETATLKCYPIPRHDTVYWYQQGPGQDPQFLISFYEKMQSDKGSIPDRFSAQQFSDYHSELNMSSLELGDSALYFCASSQNGKNTEAFFGQGTRLTVV.

V and J are TRBV5-5 and TRBJ2-5; 7 positions match TRBD2. V lost 4 bases to trimming and J lost 5 bases; unmatched junction nucleotides: 2. CDR1 and CDR2 (germline): SGHKS, YYEKEE (reference sequence). The CDR3 consists of 12 residues. This CDR3 is CASSPGGETQYF. The CDR3, as DNA: TGTGCCAGCAGCCCCGGGGGGGAGACCCAGTACTTC.

The chain carries TRBV18 and TRBJ2-7; possibly TRBD1 or TRBD2 for D (5 bases each). Germline V gene sequence: CDR1 KGHSH, CDR2 LQKENI. The CDR3 totals 15 residues. Trimming pared 5 bases from V and 2 bases from J, leaving 16 bases between. CDR3: CASSTRGTVAYEQYF. As DNA, the CDR3 is TGTGCCAGCTCAACGAGAGGGACGGTGGCCTACGAGCAGTACTTC.